The sample holds one count of the clone carrying this T cell receptor beta chain. What it binds is unknown. The V end lost 8 bases, the J end lost 3 bases, and 13 bases lay between the germline ends. Germline V gene data show CDR1 as SEHNR and CDR2 as FQNEAQ (reference sequence). This CDR3 has 13 residues. The sample is drawn from a study of T cell responses to AZD1222 COVID-19 vaccine. Study-wide results and caveats: Reports say nearly half of spike-specific TCRs go after unmutated variant regions.

This table comes from immunoSEQ multiplex PCR, and its TCRdb copy is limited to in-frame clones, with some not included. Of 90,000 to 130,000 clones in the sample, roughly 90% are singletons; the top ten hold roughly 15%. This receptor was identified in an adult who received the AZD1222 COVID-19 vaccine. The V and J genes are TRBV7-9 and TRBJ1-2; no clear D gene. This specimen was peripheral blood, taken 28 days after the second AZD1222 dose. In DNA, the CDR3 is TGTGCCAGCGACCTGGGTGGGCACTATGGCTACACCTTC. As protein: CASDLGGHYGYTF.